These T cell receptor beta chains were read from a single sample in a study of identical twins. TCRdb recomputed calls from the 5' RACE reads with MiXCR, one row per CDR3 protein. The sample shows 1.5 million to 2 million distinct CDR3 sequences, about 31% of them seen only once. The source material was cord blood. The receptors were gathered from a newborn girl in good health. CDR3s include the opening cysteine and the closing phenylalanine or tryptophan. D genes are given only for firm matches. Size values are once, few and many counts, or a class for expanded clones, and some rows have none.

v_call	clone_size	j_call	d_call	cdr3_nt	cdr3_aa
TRBV20-1	few	TRBJ2-4	-	TGCAGTGCTAGAGGCGAGGTCCCCAAAAACATTCAGTACTTC	CSARGEVPKNIQYF
TRBV10-3	-	TRBJ1-3	-	TGTGCCATCAGTGACCCGTGGACAGAGGGTTGGGGAAACACCATATATTTT	CAISDPWTEGWGNTIYF
TRBV10-3	few	TRBJ2-5	-	TGTGCCATCAGTGAGGGTCCAGGACCAGAGACCCAGTACTTC	CAISEGPGPETQYF
TRBV25-1	once	TRBJ1-1	-	TGTGCCAGCCAACAGGGCACTGAAGCTTTCTTT	CASQQGTEAFF
TRBV5-1	-	TRBJ2-7	TRBD2	TGCGCCAGCAGCTCAACTAGCGGGAGGGGACCCTACGAGCAGTACTTC	CASSSTSGRGPYEQYF
TRBV6-1	-	TRBJ2-5	-	TGTGCCAGCATACGGCTAGCGACGCAAGAGACCCAGTACTTC	CASIRLATQETQYF
TRBV7-2	-	TRBJ1-6	TRBD1	TGTGCCAGCAGCTTTTTAGGGACAGGGAATTCACCCCTCCACTTT	CASSFLGTGNSPLHF
TRBV5-6	-	TRBJ1-2	-	TGTGCCAGCAGCTTTGGCAGGGGCCCCAAAGGCTATGGCTACACCTTC	CASSFGRGPKGYGYTF
TRBV21-1	few	TRBJ2-7	-	TGTGCCAGCAGCAAATTCCGGACAGGGGGTCCCTACGAGCAGTACTTC	CASSKFRTGGPYEQYF
TRBV7-2	many	TRBJ2-7	TRBD2	TGTGCCAGCTCCTCCCTACGGGAGGATACCTCCTACGAGCAGTACTTC	CASSSLREDTSYEQYF
TRBV29-1	many	TRBJ2-7	-	TGCAGCGTCCTCCACAGGGAAGAGCAGTACTTC	CSVLHREEQYF
TRBV28	few	TRBJ2-1	TRBD2	TGTGCCAGCAGTCCAATAGCGGGAGGGCTCAATGAGCAGTTCTTC	CASSPIAGGLNEQFF
TRBV7-6	few	TRBJ1-3	-	TGTGCCAGCAGCTCTCCCTGGGGCTCTGGAAACACCATATATTTT	CASSSPWGSGNTIYF
TRBV6-5	-	TRBJ2-3	-	TGTGCCAGCAGTTACTTCGTGGGGGTTATCACAGATACGCAGTATTTT	CASSYFVGVITDTQYF
TRBV5-1	-	TRBJ2-2	TRBD2	TGCGCCAGCAGCGCAAGACTAGCGCCCGGGGAGCTGTTTTTT	CASSARLAPGELFF
TRBV7-2	few	TRBJ1-2	TRBD1	TGTGCCAGCCTCCCGACAGGGCCTCTCTATGGCTACACCTTC	CASLPTGPLYGYTF
TRBV4-1	-	TRBJ1-2	-	TGCACCAGCAGCCAAGTGCCCTCCTATGGCTACACCTTC	CTSSQVPSYGYTF
TRBV12-3/TRBV12-4	-	TRBJ1-1	TRBD1	TGTGCCGGCAGTCCTACAGGGGTGAACACTGAAGCTTTCTTT	CAGSPTGVNTEAFF
TRBV25-1	-	TRBJ2-3	TRBD2	TGTGCCACTAGCGGGAGGGCTTCCCCACCCATGCAGTATTTT	CATSGRASPPMQYF
TRBV25-1	-	TRBJ2-3	-	TGTGCCAGCAGTGACCCCCCCAGCACAGATACGCAGTATTTT	CASSDPPSTDTQYF